This TCR beta chain was captured by sequencing in a study of vaccination and CD4 T cells after COVID-19. About the research overall: Researchers treated cells with overlapping spike peptides taken from SARS-CoV-2, HCoV-NL63, HCoV-OC43 and HCoV-229E. Culture controls were given either a CEFX pool, an HIV-1 Nef pool, or no peptide. General study points: Convalescent participants were relatively few, and none had early post-infection timepoints studied.

Researchers used the Oncomine TCR Beta short-read assay to sequence DNA from cultured CD4+ T cells. The source of extracted genomic DNA was cultured CD4+ T cells. Via MiXCR, TCRdb re-called the PCR reads, giving one row per CDR3 protein. The data contain under 11,000 distinct CDR3 sequences, around 30% of them singletons. The V gene lost 6 bases and the J gene lost 4 bases, with 13 bases spanning the gap. The CDR3 length is 14 residues. Looked up from germline, CDR1 is MNHNS and CDR2 is SASEGT. The treatment was: approximately nine-day PBMC culture with coronavirus spike peptide pools or control peptides (ViraFEST assay). In regard to this clonotype: As yet, its antigen is unknown.

Specimen: cultured CD4+ T cells from blood. The receptor was isolated from a human donor with COVID-19. The chain is built from TRBV6-1 and TRBJ1-3; a weak D match, TRBD1 (5 bases). The CDR3 region has the DNA TGTGCCAGCAGCCCACAGGTGGGGGGAAACACCATATATTTT. It codes for CASSPQVGGNTIYF.